These 3 T cell receptor beta chains came from one sample sequenced in a study of T cells in Graves' hyperthyroidism and ophthalmopathy. Researchers amplified the TCR beta CDR3 regions from RNA transcripts. HTBI primers were employed in a first-round RT-PCR of the TCR CDR3. One entry per CDR3 protein results from TCRdb running MiXCR on the multiplex PCR reads. The sample holds under 400,000 distinct CDR3 sequences, approximately 14% seen once. The specimen was blood. The origin of the receptors is a woman between 18 and 29 years old with Graves' hyperthyroidism that later progressed to Graves' ophthalmopathy.

This clonotype was seen ten or more times. The V and J genes are TRBV7-2 and TRBJ1-2; 7 nucleotides align to TRBD1. The CDR3 contains 15 residues. Losses at the gene ends were 2 bases for V and 2 bases for J; bases not matched to a gene: 5. Germline CDR1 is SGHTA and CDR2 is FQGNSA. CDR3: CASSLLTGVNYGYTF. In DNA form, the CDR3 reads TGTGCCAGCAGCTTACTTACAGGGGTGAACTATGGCTACACCTTC.

The table lists this clonotype with many counts. This rearrangement joins TRBV12-3 or TRBV12-4 to TRBJ1-3; no clear D gene. The CDR3 has 12 residues. V was trimmed by 7 bases and J by 2 bases, leaving 6 bases between them. The CDR3 coding sequence is TGTGCCAGCACCTGGGCTGGAAACACCATATATTTT. Protein: CASTWAGNTIYF.

This chain links TRBV27 with TRBJ2-7; either TRBD1 or TRBD2 may supply D (6 bases each). The CDR3 runs 13 residues. Trimming took 6 bases from V and 6 from J, leaving 15 bases between them. In germline, CDR1 is MNHEY, CDR2 SMNVEV (reference sequence). CDR3 nucleotides: TGTGCCAGCAGCTGGGGGGCCTCCCGCGAGCAGTACTTC. Its translation: CASSWGASREQYF.